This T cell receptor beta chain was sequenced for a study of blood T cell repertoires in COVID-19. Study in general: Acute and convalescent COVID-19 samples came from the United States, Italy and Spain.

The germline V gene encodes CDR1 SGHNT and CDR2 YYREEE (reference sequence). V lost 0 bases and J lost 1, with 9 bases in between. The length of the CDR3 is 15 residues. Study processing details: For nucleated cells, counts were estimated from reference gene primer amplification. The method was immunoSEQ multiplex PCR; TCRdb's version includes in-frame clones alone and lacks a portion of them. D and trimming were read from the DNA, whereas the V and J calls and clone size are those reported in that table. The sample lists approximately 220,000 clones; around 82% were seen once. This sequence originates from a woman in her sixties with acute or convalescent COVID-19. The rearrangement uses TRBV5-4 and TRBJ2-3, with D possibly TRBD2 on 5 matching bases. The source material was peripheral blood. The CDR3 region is CASSLVRRGTDTQYF. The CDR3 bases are TGTGCCAGCAGCTTGGTTAGGCGGGGCACAGATACGCAGTATTTT.